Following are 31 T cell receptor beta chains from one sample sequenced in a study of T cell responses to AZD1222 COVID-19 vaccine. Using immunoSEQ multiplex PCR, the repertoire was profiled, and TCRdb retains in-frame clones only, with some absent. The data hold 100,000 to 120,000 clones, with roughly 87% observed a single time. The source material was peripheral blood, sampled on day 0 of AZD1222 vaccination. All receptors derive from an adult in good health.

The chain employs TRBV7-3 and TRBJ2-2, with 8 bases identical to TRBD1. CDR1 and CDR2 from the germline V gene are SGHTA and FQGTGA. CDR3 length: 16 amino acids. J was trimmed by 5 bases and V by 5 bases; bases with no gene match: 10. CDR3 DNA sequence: TGTGCCAGCAGCCCGCAGACAGGGGCCCGGACCGGGGAGCTGTTTTTT. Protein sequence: CASSPQTGARTGELFF.

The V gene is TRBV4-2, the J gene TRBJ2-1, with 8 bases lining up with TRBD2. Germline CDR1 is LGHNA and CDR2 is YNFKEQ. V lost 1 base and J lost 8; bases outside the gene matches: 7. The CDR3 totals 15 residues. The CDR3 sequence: CASSQAGGQSYEQFF. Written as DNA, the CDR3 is TGTGCCAGCAGCCAAGCGGGGGGGCAGTCCTATGAGCAGTTCTTC.

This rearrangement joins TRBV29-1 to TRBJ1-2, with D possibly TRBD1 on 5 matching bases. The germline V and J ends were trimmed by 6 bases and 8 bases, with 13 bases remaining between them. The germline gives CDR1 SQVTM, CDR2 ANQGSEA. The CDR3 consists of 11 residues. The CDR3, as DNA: TGCAGCGTGGGGGAAGGGCAAGGCTACACCTTC. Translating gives CSVGEGQGYTF.

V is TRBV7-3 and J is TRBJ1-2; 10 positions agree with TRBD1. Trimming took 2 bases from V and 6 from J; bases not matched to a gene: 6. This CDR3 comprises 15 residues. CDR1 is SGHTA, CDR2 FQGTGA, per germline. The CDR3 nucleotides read TGTGCCAGCAGCTTAGCGCCTGGGACAGGGGATGGCTACACCTTC. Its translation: CASSLAPGTGDGYTF. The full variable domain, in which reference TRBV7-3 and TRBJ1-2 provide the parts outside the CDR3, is GAGVSQTPSNKVTEKGKYVELRCDPISGHTALYWYRQSLGQGPEFLIYFQGTGAADDSGLPNDRFFAVRPEGSVSTLKIQRTERGDSAVYLCASSLAPGTGDGYTFGSGTRLTVV.

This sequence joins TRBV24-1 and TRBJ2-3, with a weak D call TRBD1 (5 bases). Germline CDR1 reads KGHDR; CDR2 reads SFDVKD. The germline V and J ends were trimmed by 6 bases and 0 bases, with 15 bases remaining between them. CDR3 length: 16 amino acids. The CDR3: CATSSSRQYSTDTQYF. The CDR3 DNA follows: TGTGCCACCAGTTCGTCCAGACAGTATAGCACAGATACGCAGTATTTT.

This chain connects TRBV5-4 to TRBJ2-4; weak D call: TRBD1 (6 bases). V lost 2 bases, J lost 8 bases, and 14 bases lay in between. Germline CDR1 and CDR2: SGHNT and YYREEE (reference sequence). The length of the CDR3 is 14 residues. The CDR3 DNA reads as TGTGCCAGCAGCTTCGGGCAGGGGATCGACATTCAGTACTTC. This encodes CASSFGQGIDIQYF.

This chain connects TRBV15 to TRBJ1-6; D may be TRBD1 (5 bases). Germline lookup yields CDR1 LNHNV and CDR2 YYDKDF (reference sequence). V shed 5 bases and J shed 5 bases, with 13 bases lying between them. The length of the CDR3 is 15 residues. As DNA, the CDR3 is TGTGCCACCAGCCGCCGACAGCTAGATAATTCACCCCTCCACTTT. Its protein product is CATSRRQLDNSPLHF.

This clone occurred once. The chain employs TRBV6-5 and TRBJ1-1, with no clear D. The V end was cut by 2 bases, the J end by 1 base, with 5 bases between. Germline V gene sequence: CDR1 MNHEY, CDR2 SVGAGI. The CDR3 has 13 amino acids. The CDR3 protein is CASSYRKNTEAFF. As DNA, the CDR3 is TGTGCCAGCAGTTACAGGAAGAACACTGAAGCTTTCTTT.

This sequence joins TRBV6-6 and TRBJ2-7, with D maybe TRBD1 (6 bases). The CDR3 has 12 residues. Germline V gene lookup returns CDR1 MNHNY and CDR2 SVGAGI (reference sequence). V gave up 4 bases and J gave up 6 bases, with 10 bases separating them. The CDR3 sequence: CASSSFRGEQYF. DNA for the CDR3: TGTGCCAGCAGTTCATTCAGGGGCGAGCAGTACTTC.

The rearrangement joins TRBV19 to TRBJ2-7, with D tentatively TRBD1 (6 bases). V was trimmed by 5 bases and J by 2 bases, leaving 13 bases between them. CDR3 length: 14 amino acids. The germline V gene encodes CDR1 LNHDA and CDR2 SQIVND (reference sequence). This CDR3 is CASSQGTNTYEQYF. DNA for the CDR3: TGTGCCAGTAGTCAGGGGACAAATACCTACGAGCAGTACTTC.

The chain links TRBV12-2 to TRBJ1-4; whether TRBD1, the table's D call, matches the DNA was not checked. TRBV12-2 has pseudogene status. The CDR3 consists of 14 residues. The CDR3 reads CASRSRTGALRLFF. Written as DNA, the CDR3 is TGTGCAAGTCGCTCTCGGACAGGGGCCCTCCGGCTGTTTTTT.

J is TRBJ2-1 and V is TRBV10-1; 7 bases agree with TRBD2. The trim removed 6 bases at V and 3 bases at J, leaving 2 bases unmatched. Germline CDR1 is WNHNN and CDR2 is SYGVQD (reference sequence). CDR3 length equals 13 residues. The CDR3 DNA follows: TGCGCCAGCAGCCGGGACTACTACAATGAGCAGTTCTTC. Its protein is CASSRDYYNEQFF.

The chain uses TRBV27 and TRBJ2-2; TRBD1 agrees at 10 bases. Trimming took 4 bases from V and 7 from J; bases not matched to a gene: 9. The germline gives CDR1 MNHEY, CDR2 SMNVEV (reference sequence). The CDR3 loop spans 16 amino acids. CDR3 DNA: TGTGCCAGCAGTTCTCTTCCCGGGACAGGGGTCGGGGAGCTGTTTTTT. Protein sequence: CASSSLPGTGVGELFF.

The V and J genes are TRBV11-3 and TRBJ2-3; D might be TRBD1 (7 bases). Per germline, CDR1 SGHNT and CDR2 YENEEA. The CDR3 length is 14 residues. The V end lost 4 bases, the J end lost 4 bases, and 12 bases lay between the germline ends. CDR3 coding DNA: TGTGCCAGCAGCTCCAGGGGGACTGCAGATACGCAGTATTTT. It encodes CASSSRGTADTQYF.

The CDR3 nucleotides are TGCAGTGCTAGTCTTCGGGGCCGGAGCAATCAGCCCCAGCATTTT. This gives the protein CSASLRGRSNQPQHF. This chain links TRBV20-1 with TRBJ1-5, with D perhaps matching TRBD1 (5 bases). Germline lookup yields CDR1 DFQATT and CDR2 SNEGSKA (reference sequence). V was shortened by 3 bases and J by 1 base, with 13 bases between the two germline ends. The CDR3 length is 15 residues.

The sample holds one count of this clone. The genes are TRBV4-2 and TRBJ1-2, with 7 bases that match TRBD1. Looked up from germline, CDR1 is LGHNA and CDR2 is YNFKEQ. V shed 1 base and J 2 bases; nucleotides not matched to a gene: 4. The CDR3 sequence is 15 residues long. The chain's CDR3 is CASSQAGTANYGYTF. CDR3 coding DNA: TGTGCCAGCAGCCAAGCTGGGACAGCCAACTATGGCTACACCTTC.

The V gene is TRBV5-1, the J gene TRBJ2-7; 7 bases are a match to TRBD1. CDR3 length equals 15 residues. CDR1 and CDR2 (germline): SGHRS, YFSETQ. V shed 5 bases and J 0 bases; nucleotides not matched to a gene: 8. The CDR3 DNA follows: TGCGCCAGCAGAGTTTCTCGGGACAGCTCCTACGAGCAGTACTTC. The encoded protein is CASRVSRDSSYEQYF.

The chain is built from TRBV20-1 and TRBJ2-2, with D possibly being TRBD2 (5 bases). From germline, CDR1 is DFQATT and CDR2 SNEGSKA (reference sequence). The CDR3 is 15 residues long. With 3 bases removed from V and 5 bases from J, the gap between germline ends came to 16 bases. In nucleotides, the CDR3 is TGCAGTGCTAGTACGTCGGGAACGCGTACCGGGGAGCTGTTTTTT. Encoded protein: CSASTSGTRTGELFF.

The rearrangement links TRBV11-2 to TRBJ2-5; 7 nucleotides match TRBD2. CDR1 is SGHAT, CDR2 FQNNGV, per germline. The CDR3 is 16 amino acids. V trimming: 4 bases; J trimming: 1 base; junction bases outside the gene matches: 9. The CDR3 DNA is TGTGCCAGCAGCTCCGTCTCGGGGGGACGCCAAGAGACCCAGTACTTC. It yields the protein CASSSVSGGRQETQYF.

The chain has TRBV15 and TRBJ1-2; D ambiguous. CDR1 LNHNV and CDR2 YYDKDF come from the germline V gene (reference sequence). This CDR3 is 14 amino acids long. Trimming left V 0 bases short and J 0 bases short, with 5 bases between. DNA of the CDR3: TGTGCCACCAGCAGAGATGTATCTAACTATGGCTACACCTTC. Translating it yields CATSRDVSNYGYTF.

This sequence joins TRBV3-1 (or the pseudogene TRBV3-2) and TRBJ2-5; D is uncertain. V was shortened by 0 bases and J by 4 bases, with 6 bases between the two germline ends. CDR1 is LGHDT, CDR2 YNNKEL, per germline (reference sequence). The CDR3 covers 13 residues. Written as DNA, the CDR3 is TGTGCCAGCAGCCAAGACTATATAGAGACCCAGTACTTC. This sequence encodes CASSQDYIETQYF.

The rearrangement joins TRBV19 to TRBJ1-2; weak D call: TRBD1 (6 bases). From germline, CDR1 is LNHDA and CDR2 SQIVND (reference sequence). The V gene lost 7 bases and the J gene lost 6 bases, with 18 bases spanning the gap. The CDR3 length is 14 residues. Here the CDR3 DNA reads TGTGCCAGTAATCAGGTCAGGGGAAGCGATGGCTACACCTTC. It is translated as CASNQVRGSDGYTF. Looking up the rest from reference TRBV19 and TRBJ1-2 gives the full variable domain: DGGITQSPKYLFRKEGQNVTLSCEQNLNHDAMYWYRQDPGQGLRLIYYSQIVNDFQKGDIAEGYSVSREKKESFPLTVTSAQKNPTAFYLCASNQVRGSDGYTFGSGTRLTVV.

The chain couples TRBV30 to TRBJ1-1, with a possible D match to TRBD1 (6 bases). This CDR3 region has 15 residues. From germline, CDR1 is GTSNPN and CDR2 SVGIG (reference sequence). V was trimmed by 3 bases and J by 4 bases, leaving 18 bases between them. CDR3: CAWSRYRDLPTEAFF. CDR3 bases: TGTGCCTGGAGCCGATACAGGGATCTGCCCACTGAAGCTTTCTTT.

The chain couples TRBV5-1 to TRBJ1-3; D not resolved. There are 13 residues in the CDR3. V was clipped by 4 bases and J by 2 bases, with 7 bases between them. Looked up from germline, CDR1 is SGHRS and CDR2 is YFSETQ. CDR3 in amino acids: CASSGVTGNTIYF. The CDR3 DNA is TGCGCCAGCAGCGGGGTTACTGGAAACACCATATATTTT.

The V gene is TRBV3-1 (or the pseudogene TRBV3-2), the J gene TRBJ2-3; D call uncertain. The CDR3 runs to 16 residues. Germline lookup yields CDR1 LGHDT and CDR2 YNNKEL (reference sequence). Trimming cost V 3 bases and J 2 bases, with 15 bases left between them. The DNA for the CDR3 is TGTGCCAGCAGCCATTTCCAGGTCGGCCCCACAGATACGCAGTATTTT. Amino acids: CASSHFQVGPTDTQYF.

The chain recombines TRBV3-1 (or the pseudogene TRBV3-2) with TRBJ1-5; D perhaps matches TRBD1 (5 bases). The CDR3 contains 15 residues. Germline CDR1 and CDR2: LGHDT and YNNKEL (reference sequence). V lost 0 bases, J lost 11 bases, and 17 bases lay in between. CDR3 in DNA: TGTGCCAGCAGCCAAGATGTTAGGGGTCAAGGGGCCCAGCATTTT. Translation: CASSQDVRGQGAQHF.

CDR3 loop: CASSSLGQGREELFF. DNA of the CDR3: TGTGCCAGCAGTTCTTTGGGACAGGGGCGGGAGGAGCTGTTTTTT. This chain connects TRBV11-1 to TRBJ2-2, with 10 bases matching TRBD1. This CDR3 spans 15 amino acids. CDR1 is SGHAT, CDR2 FQDESV, per germline (reference sequence). With V trimmed by 6 bases and J by 10 bases, 11 bases remained unmatched.

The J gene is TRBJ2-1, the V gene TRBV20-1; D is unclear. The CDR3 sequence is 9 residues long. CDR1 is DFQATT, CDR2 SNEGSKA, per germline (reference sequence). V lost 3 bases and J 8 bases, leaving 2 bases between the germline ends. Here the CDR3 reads CSASDEQFF. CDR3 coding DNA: TGCAGTGCTAGTGATGAGCAGTTCTTC.

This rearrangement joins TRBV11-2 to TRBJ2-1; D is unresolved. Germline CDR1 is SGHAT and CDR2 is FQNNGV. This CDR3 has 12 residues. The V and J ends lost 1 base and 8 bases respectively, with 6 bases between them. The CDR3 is CASSLVGDEQFF. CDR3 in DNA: TGTGCCAGCAGCTTAGTAGGCGATGAGCAGTTCTTC. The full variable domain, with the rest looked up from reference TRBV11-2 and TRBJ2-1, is EAGVAQSPRYKIIEKRQSVAFWCNPISGHATLYWYQQILGQGPKLLIQFQNNGVVDDSQLPKDRFSAERLKGVDSTLKIQPAKLEDSAVYLCASSLVGDEQFFGPGTRLTVL.

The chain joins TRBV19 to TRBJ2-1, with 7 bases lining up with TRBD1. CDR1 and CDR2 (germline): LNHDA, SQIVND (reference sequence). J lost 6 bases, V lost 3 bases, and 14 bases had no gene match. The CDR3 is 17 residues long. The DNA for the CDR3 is TGTGCCAGTAGTATGAGGGGGCCTGGGCTAGCTGGCAATGAGCAGTTCTTC. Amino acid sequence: CASSMRGPGLAGNEQFF.

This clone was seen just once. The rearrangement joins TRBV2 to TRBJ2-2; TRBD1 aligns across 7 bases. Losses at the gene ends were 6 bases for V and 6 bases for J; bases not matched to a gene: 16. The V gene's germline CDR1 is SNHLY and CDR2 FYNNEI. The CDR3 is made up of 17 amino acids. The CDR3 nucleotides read TGTGCCAGCAGGGGAAGAAAAGGGGGCGCTGGCTCCGGGGAGCTGTTTTTT. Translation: CASRGRKGGAGSGELFF.